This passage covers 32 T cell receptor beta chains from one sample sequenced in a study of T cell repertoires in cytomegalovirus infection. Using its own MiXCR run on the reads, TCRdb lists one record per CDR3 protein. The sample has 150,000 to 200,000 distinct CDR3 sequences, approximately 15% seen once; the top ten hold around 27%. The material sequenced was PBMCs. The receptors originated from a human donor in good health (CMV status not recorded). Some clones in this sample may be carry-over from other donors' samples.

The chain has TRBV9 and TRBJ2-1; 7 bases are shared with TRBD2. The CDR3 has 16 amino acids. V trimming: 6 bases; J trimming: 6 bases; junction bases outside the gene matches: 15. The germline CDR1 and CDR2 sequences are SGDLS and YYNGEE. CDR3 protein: CASTGRDNSLINEQFF. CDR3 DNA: TGTGCCAGCACGGGGAGGGATAACAGTTTGATCAATGAGCAGTTCTTC.

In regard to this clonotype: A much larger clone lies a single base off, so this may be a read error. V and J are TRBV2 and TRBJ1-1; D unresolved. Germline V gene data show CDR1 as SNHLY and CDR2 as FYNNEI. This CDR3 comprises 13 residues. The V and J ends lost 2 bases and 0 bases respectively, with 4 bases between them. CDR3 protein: CASSEQVNTEAFF. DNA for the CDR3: TGTGCCAGCAGTGAACAGGTGAACACTGAAGCTTTCTTT.

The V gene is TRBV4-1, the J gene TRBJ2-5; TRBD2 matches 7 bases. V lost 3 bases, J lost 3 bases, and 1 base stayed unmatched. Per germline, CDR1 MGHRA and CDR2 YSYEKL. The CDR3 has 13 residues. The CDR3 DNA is TGCGCCAGCAGCCAGAGCGGGGAAGAGACCCAGTACTTC. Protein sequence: CASSQSGEETQYF.

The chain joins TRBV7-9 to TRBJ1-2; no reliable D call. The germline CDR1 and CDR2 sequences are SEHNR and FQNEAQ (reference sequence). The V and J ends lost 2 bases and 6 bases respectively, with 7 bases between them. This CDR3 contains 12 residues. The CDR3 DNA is TGTGCCAGCAGCTTAAACTCACATGGCTACACCTTC. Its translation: CASSLNSHGYTF. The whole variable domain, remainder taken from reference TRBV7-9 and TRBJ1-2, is DTGVSQNPRHKITKRGQNVTFRCDPISEHNRLYWYRQTLGQGPEFLTYFQNEAQLEKSRLLSDRFSAERPKGSFSTLEIQRTEQGDSAMYLCASSLNSHGYTFGSGTRLTVV.

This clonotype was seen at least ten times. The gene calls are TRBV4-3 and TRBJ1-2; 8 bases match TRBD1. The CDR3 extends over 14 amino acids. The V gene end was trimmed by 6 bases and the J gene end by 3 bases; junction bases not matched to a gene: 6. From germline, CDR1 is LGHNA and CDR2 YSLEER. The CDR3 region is CASSYAGGDYGYTF. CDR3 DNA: TGCGCCAGCAGTTACGCAGGGGGCGACTATGGCTACACCTTC.

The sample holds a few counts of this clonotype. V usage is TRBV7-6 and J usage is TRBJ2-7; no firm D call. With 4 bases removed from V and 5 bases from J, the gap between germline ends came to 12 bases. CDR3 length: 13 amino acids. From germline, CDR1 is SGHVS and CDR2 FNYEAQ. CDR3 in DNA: TGTGCCAGCAGCTCCTTTAAGGGCGACGAGCAGTACTTC. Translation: CASSSFKGDEQYF.

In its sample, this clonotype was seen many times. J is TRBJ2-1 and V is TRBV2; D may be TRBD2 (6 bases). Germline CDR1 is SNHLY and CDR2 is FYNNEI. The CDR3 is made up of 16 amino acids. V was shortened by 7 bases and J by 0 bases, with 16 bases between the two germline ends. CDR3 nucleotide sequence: TGTGCCAGCACCTTACCAAGCGGGCTCTCCTACAATGAGCAGTTCTTC. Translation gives CASTLPSGLSYNEQFF.

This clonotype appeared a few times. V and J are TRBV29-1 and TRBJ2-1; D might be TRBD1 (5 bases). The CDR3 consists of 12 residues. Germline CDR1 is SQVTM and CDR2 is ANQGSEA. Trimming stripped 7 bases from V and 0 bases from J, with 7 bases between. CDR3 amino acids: CSAQGSYNEQFF. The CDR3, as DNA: TGCAGCGCGCAGGGCTCCTACAATGAGCAGTTCTTC.

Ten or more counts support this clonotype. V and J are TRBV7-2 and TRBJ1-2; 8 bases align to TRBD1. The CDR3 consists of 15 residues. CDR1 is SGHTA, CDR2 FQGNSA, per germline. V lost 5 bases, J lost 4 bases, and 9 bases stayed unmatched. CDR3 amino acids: CASSPRDRLLYGYTF. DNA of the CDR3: TGTGCCAGCAGCCCCCGGGACAGGTTACTCTATGGCTACACCTTC.

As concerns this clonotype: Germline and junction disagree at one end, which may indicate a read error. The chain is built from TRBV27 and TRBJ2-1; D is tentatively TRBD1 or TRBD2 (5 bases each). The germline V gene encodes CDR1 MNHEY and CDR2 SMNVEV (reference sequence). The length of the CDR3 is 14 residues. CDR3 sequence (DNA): TGTGCCAGCACCGGGACGTGCCCTTACAATGAGCAGTGCTTC. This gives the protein CASTGTCPYNEQCF.

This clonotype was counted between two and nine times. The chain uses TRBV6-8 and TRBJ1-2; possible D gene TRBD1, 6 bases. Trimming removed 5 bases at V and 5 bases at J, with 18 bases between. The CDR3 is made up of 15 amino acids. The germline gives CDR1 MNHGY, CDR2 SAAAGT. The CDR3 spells CASSRGTKRAYGYTF. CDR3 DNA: TGTGCCAGCAGTAGGGGGACTAAGCGGGCATATGGCTACACCTTC.

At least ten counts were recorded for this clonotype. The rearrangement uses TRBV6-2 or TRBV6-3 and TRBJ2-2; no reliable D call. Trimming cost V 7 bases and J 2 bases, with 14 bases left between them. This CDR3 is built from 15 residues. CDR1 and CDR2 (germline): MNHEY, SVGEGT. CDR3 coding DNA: TGTGCCAGCACCTCGGTGGGCTCAAACACCGGGGAGCTGTTTTTT. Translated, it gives CASTSVGSNTGELFF.

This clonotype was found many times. CDR3 coding DNA: TGTGCCAGCAGTGAAAGTACTAGCGGGAGGGCGAGCTCCTACAATGAGCAGTTCTTC. The encoded protein is CASSESTSGRASSYNEQFF. The chain combines TRBV6-1 with TRBJ2-1; the match to TRBD2 covers 13 bases. CDR1 MNHNS and CDR2 SASEGT come from the germline V gene. The CDR3 sequence is 19 residues long. The J segment lost 0 bases and the V segment lost 2 bases, leaving 7 bases of the junction unmatched.

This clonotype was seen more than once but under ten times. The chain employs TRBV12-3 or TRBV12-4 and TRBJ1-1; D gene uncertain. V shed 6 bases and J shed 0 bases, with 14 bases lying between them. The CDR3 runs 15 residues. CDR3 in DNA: TGTGCCAGCAGCCCCGCCGGGGTATTGAACACTGAAGCTTTCTTT. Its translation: CASSPAGVLNTEAFF.

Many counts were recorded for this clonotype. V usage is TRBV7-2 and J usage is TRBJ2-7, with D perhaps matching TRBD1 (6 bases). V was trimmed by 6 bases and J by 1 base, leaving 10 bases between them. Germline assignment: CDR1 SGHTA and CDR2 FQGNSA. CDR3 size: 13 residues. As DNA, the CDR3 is TGTGCCAGCAGTTTCAGGGGTTCCTACGAGCAGTACTTC. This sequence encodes CASSFRGSYEQYF.

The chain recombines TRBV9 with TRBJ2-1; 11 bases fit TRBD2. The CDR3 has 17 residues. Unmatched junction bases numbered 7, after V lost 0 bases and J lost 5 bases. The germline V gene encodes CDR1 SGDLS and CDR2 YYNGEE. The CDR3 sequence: CASSVDPSGRSHNEQFF. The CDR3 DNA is TGTGCCAGCAGCGTAGATCCTAGCGGGAGGTCCCACAATGAGCAGTTCTTC.

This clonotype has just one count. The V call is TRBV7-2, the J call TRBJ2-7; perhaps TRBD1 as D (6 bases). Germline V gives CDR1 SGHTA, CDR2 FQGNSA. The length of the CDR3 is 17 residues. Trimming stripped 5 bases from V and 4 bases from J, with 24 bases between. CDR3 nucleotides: TGTGCCAGCAGCCTTAGAGTGGGGGTGTGGGGGCGTTACGAGCAGTACTTC. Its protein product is CASSLRVGVWGRYEQYF. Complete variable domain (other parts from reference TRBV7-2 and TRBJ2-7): GAGVSQSPSNKVTEKGKDVELRCDPISGHTALYWYRQSLGQGLEFLIYFQGNSAPDKSGLPSDRFSAERTGGSVSTLTIQRTQQEDSAVYLCASSLRVGVWGRYEQYFGPGTRLTVT.

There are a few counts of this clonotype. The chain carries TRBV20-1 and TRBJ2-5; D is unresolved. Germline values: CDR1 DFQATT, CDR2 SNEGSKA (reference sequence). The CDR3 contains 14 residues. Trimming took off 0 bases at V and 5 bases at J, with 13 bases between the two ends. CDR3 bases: TGCAGTGCTAGAGATGAAGGTCTCGGGGAGACCCAGTACTTC. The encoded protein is CSARDEGLGETQYF.

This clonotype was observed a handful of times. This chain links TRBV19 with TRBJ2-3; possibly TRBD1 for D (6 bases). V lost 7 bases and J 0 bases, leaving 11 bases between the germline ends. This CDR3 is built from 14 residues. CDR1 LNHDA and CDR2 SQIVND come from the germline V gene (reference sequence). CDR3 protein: CASTLQGSTDTQYF. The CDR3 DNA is TGTGCCAGTACCCTACAGGGTAGCACAGATACGCAGTATTTT.

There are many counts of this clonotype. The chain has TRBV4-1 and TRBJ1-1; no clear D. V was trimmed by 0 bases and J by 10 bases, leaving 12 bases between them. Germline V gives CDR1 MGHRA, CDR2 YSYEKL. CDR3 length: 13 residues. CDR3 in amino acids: CASSQDAGEGAFF. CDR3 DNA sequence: TGCGCCAGCAGCCAAGATGCGGGAGAGGGAGCTTTCTTT.

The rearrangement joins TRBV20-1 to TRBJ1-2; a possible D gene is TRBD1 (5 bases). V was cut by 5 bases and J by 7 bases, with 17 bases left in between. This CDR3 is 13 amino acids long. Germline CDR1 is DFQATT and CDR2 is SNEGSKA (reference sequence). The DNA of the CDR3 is TGCAGTGCTCGGGGCCCAGAATATGGTGGCTACACCTTC. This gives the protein CSARGPEYGGYTF.

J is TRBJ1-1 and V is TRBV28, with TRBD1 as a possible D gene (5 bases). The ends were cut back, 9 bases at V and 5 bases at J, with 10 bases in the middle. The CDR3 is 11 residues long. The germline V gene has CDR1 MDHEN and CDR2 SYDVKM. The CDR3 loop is CASGAQTEAFF. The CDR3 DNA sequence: TGTGCCAGTGGGGCACAGACTGAAGCTTTCTTT.

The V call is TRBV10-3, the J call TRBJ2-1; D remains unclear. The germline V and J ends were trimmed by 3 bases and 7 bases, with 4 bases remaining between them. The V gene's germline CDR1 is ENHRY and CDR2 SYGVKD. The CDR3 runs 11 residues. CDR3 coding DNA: TGTGCCATCAGTGATTTAAATGAGCAGTTCTTC. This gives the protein CAISDLNEQFF.

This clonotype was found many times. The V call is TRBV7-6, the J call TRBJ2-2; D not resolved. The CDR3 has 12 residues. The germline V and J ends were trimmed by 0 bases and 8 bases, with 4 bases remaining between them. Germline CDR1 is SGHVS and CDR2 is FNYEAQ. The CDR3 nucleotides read TGTGCCAGCAGCTTAGCTTGGGGGGAGCTGTTTTTT. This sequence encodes CASSLAWGELFF.

As DNA, the CDR3 is TGCAGTGCTCTCGGGACTAGGGGGTTGGGGGAGCAGTTCTTC. The encoded protein is CSALGTRGLGEQFF. The chain joins TRBV20-1 to TRBJ2-1, with 8 bases that match TRBD2. The length of the CDR3 is 14 residues. V lost 5 bases and J lost 10; bases outside the gene matches: 13. Per the germline V gene, CDR1 is DFQATT and CDR2 is SNEGSKA (reference sequence).

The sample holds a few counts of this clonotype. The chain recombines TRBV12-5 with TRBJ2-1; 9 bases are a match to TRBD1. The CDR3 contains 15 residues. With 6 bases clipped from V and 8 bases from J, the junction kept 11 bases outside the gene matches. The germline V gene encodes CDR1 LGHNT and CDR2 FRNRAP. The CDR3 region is CASGSPGQGKDEQFF. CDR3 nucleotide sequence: TGTGCTAGTGGCTCCCCGGGACAGGGTAAGGATGAGCAGTTCTTC.

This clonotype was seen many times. In nucleotides, the CDR3 is TGTGCCAGCAGAACCGGGACAGGTAGCGAAAAACTGTTTTTT. The encoded protein is CASRTGTGSEKLFF. The chain recombines TRBV6-5 with TRBJ1-4; 8 nucleotides line up with TRBD1. CDR1 MNHEY and CDR2 SVGAGI come from the germline V gene. This CDR3 contains 14 residues. The J segment lost 8 bases and the V segment lost 6 bases, leaving 8 bases of the junction unmatched.

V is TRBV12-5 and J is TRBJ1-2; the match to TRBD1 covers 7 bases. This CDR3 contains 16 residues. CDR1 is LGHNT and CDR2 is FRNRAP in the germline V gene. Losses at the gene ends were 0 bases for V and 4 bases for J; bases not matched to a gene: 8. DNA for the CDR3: TGTGCTAGTGGTTTGGTCGGTACAGGGGTGGTCTATGGCTACACCTTC. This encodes CASGLVGTGVVYGYTF.

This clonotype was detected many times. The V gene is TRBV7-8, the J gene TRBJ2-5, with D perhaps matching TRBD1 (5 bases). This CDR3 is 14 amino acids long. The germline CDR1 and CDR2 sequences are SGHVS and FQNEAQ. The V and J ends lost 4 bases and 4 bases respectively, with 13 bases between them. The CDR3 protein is CASSSLSGLETQYF. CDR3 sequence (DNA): TGTGCCAGCAGCTCCCTATCAGGGCTAGAGACCCAGTACTTC.

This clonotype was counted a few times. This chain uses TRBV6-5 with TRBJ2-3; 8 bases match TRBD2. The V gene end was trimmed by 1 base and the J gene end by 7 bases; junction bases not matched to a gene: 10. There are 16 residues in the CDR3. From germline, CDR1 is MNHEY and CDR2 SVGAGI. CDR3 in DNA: TGTGCCAGCAGTTACTTGGCTAGCGGGCCGGGGTATACGCAGTATTTT. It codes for CASSYLASGPGYTQYF.

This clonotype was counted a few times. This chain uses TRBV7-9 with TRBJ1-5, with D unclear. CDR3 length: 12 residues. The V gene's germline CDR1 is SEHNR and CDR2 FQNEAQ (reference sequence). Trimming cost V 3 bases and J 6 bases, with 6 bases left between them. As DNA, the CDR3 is TGTGCCAGCAGCTTTCCAGGTCAGCCCCAGCATTTT. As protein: CASSFPGQPQHF.

CDR3 in DNA: TGCAGTGCTAGGGCCCAAGAGACCCAGTACTTC. This translates into CSARAQETQYF. The J gene is TRBJ2-5, the V gene TRBV20-1; D call uncertain. Deletions cut 3 bases from V and 1 base from J, with 3 bases between. The CDR3 runs to 11 residues. Germline V lookup: CDR1 DFQATT, CDR2 SNEGSKA (reference sequence).